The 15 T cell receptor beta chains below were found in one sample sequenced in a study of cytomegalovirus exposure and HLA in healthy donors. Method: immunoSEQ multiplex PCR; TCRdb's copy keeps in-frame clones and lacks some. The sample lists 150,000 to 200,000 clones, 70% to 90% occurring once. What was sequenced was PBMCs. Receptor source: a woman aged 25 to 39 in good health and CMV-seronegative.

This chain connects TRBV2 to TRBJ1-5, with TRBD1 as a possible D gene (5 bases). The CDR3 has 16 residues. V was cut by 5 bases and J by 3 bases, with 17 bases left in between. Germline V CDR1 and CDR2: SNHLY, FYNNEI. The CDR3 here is CASSTRGSKNNQPQHF. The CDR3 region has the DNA TGTGCCAGCAGTACCCGGGGCAGTAAGAACAATCAGCCCCAGCATTTT.

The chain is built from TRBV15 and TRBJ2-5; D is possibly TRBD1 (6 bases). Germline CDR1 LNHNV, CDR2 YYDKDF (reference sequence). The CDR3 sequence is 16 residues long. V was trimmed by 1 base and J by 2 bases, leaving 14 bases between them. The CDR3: CATSRVPGAQQETQYF. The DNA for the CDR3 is TGTGCCACCAGCAGAGTCCCAGGGGCCCAACAAGAGACCCAGTACTTC.

DNA of the CDR3: TGCGCCAGCAGCTTGGGGCTAGGAGGGTCAGATACGCAGTATTTT. Its translation: CASSLGLGGSDTQYF. This chain uses TRBV5-1 with TRBJ2-3; D is possibly TRBD2 (6 bases). From germline, CDR1 is SGHRS and CDR2 YFSETQ. This CDR3 comprises 15 residues. V was cut by 0 bases and J by 4 bases, with 12 bases left in between.

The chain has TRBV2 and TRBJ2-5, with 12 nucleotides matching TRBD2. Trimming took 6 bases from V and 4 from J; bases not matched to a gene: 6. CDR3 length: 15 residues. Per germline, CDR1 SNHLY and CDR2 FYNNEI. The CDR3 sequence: CASRRTSGERETQYF. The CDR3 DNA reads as TGTGCCAGCAGGCGGACTAGCGGGGAGCGAGAGACCCAGTACTTC.

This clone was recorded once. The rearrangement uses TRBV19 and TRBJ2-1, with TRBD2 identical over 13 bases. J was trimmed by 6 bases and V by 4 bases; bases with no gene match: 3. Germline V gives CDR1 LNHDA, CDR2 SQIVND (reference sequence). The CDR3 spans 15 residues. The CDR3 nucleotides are TGTGCCAGTAGTAGGACTAGCGGGGGCTTCAATGAGCAGTTCTTC. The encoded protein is CASSRTSGGFNEQFF.

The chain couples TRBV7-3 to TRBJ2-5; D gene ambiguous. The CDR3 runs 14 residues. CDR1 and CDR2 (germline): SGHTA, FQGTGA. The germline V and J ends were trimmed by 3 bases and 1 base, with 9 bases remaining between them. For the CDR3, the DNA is TGTGCCAGCAGCTTGGGCCATTCCCAAGAGACCCAGTACTTC. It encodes CASSLGHSQETQYF.

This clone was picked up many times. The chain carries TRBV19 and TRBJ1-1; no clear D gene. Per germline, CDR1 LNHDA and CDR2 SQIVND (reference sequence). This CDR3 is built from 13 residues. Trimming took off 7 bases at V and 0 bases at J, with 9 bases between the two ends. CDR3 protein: CASTTVMNTEAFF. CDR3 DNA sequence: TGTGCCAGTACGACGGTTATGAACACTGAAGCTTTCTTT.

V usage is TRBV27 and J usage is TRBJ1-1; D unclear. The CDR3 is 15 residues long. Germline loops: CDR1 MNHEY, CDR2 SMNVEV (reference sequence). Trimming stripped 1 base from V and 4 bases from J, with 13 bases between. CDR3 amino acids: CASSLFLGSATEAFF. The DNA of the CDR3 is TGTGCCAGCAGTTTATTCCTGGGGTCGGCCACTGAAGCTTTCTTT.

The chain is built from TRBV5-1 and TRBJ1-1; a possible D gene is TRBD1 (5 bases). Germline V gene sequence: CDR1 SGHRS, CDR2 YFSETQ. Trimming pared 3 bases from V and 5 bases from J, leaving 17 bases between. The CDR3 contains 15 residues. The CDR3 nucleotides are TGCGCCAGCAGCTCTGAGGGGAAGAAGGGGACTGAAGCTTTCTTT. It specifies CASSSEGKKGTEAFF.

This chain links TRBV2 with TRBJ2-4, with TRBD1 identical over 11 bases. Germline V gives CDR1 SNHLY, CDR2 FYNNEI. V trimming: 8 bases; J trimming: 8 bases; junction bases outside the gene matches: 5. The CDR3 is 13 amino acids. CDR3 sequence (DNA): TGTGCCAGCGGCCGGGACAGGGGGTACATTCAGTACTTC. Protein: CASGRDRGYIQYF.

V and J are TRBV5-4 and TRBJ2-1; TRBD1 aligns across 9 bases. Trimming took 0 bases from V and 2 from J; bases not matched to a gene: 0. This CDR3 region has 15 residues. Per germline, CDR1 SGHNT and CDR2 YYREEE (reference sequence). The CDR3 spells CASSLDRGPYNEQFF. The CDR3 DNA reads TGTGCCAGCAGCTTGGACAGGGGGCCCTACAATGAGCAGTTCTTC.

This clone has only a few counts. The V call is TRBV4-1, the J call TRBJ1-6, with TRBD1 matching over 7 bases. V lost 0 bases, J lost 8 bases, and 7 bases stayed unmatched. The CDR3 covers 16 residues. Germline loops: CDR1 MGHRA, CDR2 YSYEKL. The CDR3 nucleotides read TGCGCCAGCAGCCAAGAACCACAGGGGTTTGATTCACCCCTCCACTTT. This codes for CASSQEPQGFDSPLHF.

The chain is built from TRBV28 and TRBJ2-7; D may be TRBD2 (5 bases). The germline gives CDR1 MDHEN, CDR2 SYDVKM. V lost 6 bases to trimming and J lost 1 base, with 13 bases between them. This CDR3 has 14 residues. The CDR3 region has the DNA TGTGCCAGCAGCCCCGGACTGGGGTCCTACGAGCAGTACTTC. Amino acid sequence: CASSPGLGSYEQYF.

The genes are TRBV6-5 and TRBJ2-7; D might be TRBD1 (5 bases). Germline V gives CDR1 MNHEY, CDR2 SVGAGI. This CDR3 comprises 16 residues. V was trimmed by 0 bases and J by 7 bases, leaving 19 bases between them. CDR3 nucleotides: TGTGCCAGCAGTTACTCTTCAGGGCCAGCCCGGTGGGAGCAGTACTTC. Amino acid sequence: CASSYSSGPARWEQYF.

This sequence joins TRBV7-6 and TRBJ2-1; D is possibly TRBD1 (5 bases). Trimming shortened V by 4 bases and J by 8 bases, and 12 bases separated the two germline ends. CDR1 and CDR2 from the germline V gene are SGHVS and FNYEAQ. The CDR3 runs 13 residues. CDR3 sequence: CASSSRDRDEQFF. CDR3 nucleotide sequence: TGTGCCAGCAGCTCCAGGGATCGCGATGAGCAGTTCTTC.